Each of the 26 T cell receptor beta chains below was sequenced from the same sample in a study of T cell clonotyping in hematopoietic cell transplantation. Method: immunoSEQ multiplex PCR; TCRdb's copy keeps in-frame clones and lacks some. Counted here are some 50,000 clones, roughly four fifths occurring once; the ten biggest clones make up approximately 5.4%. Time point described: recipient sample about 28 days before transplant, after cytoreduction. Material: peripheral blood mononuclear cells, obtained before stem cell transplant. These TCRs come from a man aged 60 to 75 with myelodysplastic syndrome. Some clones in this sample may be carry-over from other donors' samples.

The chain combines TRBV19 with TRBJ1-6; D perhaps matches TRBD1 (6 bases). There are 15 residues in the CDR3. Trimming took off 3 bases at V and 9 bases at J, with 15 bases between the two ends. Germline V gene sequence: CDR1 LNHDA, CDR2 SQIVND (reference sequence). The CDR3 sequence: CASSIGGPLGSPLHF. DNA of the CDR3: TGTGCCAGTAGTATCGGGGGGCCCTTAGGTTCACCCCTCCACTTT.

This sequence joins TRBV11-2 and TRBJ2-1; D is ambiguous. The CDR3 covers 11 residues. The V gene lost 5 bases and the J gene lost 10 bases, with 9 bases spanning the gap. Germline CDR1 SGHAT, CDR2 FQNNGV. The CDR3 loop reads CASSRFTEQFF. The CDR3 nucleotides read TGTGCCAGCAGCCGCTTTACCGAGCAGTTCTTC.

The chain carries TRBV10-3 and TRBJ1-2, with TRBD1 matching 8 bases. J gave up 7 bases and V 8 bases, and 6 bases lay outside the gene matches. The CDR3 is made up of 12 amino acids. Germline V gives CDR1 ENHRY, CDR2 SYGVKD. CDR3 residues: CAIHGQGGGYTF. As DNA, the CDR3 is TGTGCCATCCATGGACAGGGCGGTGGCTACACCTTC.

V is TRBV27 and J is TRBJ2-1, with D possibly being TRBD1 or TRBD2 (5 bases each). This CDR3 has 14 amino acids. The germline V gene has CDR1 MNHEY and CDR2 SMNVEV (reference sequence). Trimming took 7 bases from V and 5 from J, leaving 15 bases between them. CDR3 nucleotide sequence: TGTGCCAGCACCAGTGGCAGGGAGAACAATGAGCAGTTCTTC. Translating it yields CASTSGRENNEQFF.

The CDR3 DNA sequence: TGTGCCAGTTCAGGGTCCTACAATCAGCCCCAGCATTTT. This translates into CASSGSYNQPQHF. The rearrangement links TRBV19 to TRBJ1-5, with D perhaps matching TRBD1 (5 bases). The CDR3 sequence is 13 residues long. Trimming took 8 bases from V and 3 from J, leaving 11 bases between them. Per the germline V gene, CDR1 is LNHDA and CDR2 is SQIVND (reference sequence).

V gene TRBV7-2 combines with J gene TRBJ2-3; D may be TRBD2 (5 bases). The CDR3 is 12 amino acids. Trimming took off 7 bases at V and 2 bases at J, with 7 bases between the two ends. The V gene's germline CDR1 is SGHTA and CDR2 FQGNSA. The CDR3 sequence: CASTAVTDTQYF. CDR3 coding DNA: TGTGCCAGCACAGCGGTCACAGATACGCAGTATTTT. Supplemented by reference TRBV7-2 and TRBJ2-3, the full variable domain reads GAGVSQSPSNKVTEKGKDVELRCDPISGHTALYWYRQSLGQGLEFLIYFQGNSAPDKSGLPSDRFSAERTGGSVSTLTIQRTQQEDSAVYLCASTAVTDTQYFGPGTRLTVL.

The V call is TRBV5-8, the J call TRBJ1-2, with unresolved D. The length of the CDR3 is 12 residues. Trimming took 0 bases from V and 8 from J, leaving 8 bases between them. Per the germline V gene, CDR1 is SGHTS and CDR2 is YDEGEE. CDR3 protein: CASSLGVWGYTF. CDR3 nucleotide sequence: TGTGCCAGCAGCTTGGGAGTGTGGGGCTACACCTTC. Full variable domain (rest looked up from reference TRBV5-8 and TRBJ1-2): EAGVTQSPTHLIKTRGQQATLRCSPISGHTSVYWYQQALGLGLQFLLWYDEGEERNRGNFPPRFSGRQFPNYSSELNVNALELEDSALYLCASSLGVWGYTFGSGTRLTVV.

This clone came up a few times. The gene calls are TRBV14 and TRBJ1-5; D is ambiguous. Germline values: CDR1 SGHDN, CDR2 FVKESK. This CDR3 spans 13 amino acids. V dropped 0 bases and J dropped 6 bases, with 6 bases sitting between them. The CDR3 sequence is CASSQELGQPQHF. For the CDR3, the DNA is TGTGCCAGCAGCCAAGAGCTCGGTCAGCCCCAGCATTTT.

The rearrangement links TRBV19 to TRBJ2-2; D is unresolved. The V gene's germline CDR1 is LNHDA and CDR2 SQIVND (reference sequence). The CDR3 runs 15 residues. The ends were cut back, 5 bases at V and 5 bases at J, with 15 bases in the middle. The DNA of the CDR3 is TGTGCCAGTAGTGAGAGGAGCAGGTTAACCGGGGAGCTGTTTTTT. This gives the protein CASSERSRLTGELFF.

The chain couples TRBV11-3 to TRBJ2-2; D not resolved. The length of the CDR3 is 13 residues. V shed 5 bases and J shed 0 bases, with 4 bases lying between them. CDR1 SGHNT and CDR2 YENEEA come from the germline V gene. CDR3 sequence reads: CASSATNTGELFF. The CDR3 region has the DNA TGTGCCAGCAGCGCAACGAACACCGGGGAGCTGTTTTTT.

In its sample, this clone was seen a few times. CDR3 loop: CASSFWAGSSYEQYF. DNA for the CDR3: TGTGCCAGCAGTTTTTGGGCAGGGTCCTCCTACGAGCAGTACTTC. The chain joins TRBV28 to TRBJ2-7, with D tentatively TRBD1 (5 bases). Deletions cut 3 bases from V and 0 bases from J, with 12 bases between. The CDR3 totals 15 residues. CDR1 MDHEN and CDR2 SYDVKM come from the germline V gene.

The chain is built from TRBV29-1 and TRBJ1-2, with a weak D call TRBD1 (6 bases). The CDR3 totals 15 residues. The V gene lost 4 bases and the J gene lost 4 bases, with 19 bases spanning the gap. Germline-derived CDR1 and CDR2 are SQVTM and ANQGSEA. Here the CDR3 reads CSVGGEGGGSYGYTF. The CDR3, as DNA: TGCAGCGTTGGCGGGGAGGGAGGGGGTAGCTATGGCTACACCTTC.

This rearrangement joins TRBV27 to TRBJ2-7; D might be TRBD2 (6 bases). Germline V gene data show CDR1 as MNHEY and CDR2 as SMNVEV (reference sequence). CDR3 length: 15 amino acids. The V and J ends lost 3 bases and 5 bases respectively, with 17 bases between them. The CDR3 reads CASSFWGVGVDEQYF. The CDR3 DNA sequence: TGTGCCAGCAGTTTCTGGGGGGTAGGGGTTGACGAGCAGTACTTC.

This clone was observed a single time. The CDR3 here is CASSYPLDGASLFF. DNA of the CDR3: TGTGCCAGCAGTTACCCGCTTGATGGAGCGAGCCTTTTCTTT. The chain joins TRBV6-5 to TRBJ1-1; D is uncertain. Germline CDR1 reads MNHEY; CDR2 reads SVGAGI. V was shortened by 2 bases and J by 13 bases, with 20 bases between the two germline ends. The CDR3 sequence is 14 residues long.

The chain carries TRBV7-2 and TRBJ1-1; perhaps TRBD1 as D (5 bases). This CDR3 region has 15 residues. Germline V CDR1 and CDR2: SGHTA, FQGNSA. With 6 bases removed from V and 8 bases from J, the gap between germline ends came to 22 bases. CDR3 DNA sequence: TGTGCCAGCAGTCGGGATACGGGACTCTCCGCCGAAGCTTTCTTT. Protein sequence: CASSRDTGLSAEAFF.

The V call is TRBV7-9, the J call TRBJ2-7, with D perhaps being TRBD1 or TRBD2 (7 bases each). V was cut by 5 bases and J by 6 bases, with 23 bases left in between. The CDR3 contains 16 residues. From germline, CDR1 is SEHNR and CDR2 FQNEAQ (reference sequence). This CDR3 is CASSAQGGGLSGEQYF. In DNA, the CDR3 is TGTGCCAGCAGCGCGCAGGGGGGGGGTCTTTCGGGCGAGCAGTACTTC.

This clone was detected a few times. The J gene is TRBJ2-7, the V gene TRBV7-9; 9 positions agree with TRBD1. V lost 0 bases and J lost 4; bases outside the gene matches: 4. The CDR3 contains 15 residues. The germline gives CDR1 SEHNR, CDR2 FQNEAQ (reference sequence). The CDR3 nucleotides read TGTGCCAGCAGCTTAGCGGGGACAGGGAAATACGAGCAGTACTTC. Its translation is CASSLAGTGKYEQYF.

The chain joins TRBV2 to TRBJ2-7; the D gene is possibly TRBD2 (7 bases). The V gene's germline CDR1 is SNHLY and CDR2 FYNNEI. V was pared by 6 bases and J by 6 bases, with 18 bases between. The CDR3 has 14 amino acids. The CDR3: CASSGGQGQAEQYF. For the CDR3, the DNA is TGTGCCAGCAGCGGGGGGCAGGGTCAGGCCGAGCAGTACTTC. The variable domain in full, completed from reference TRBV2 and TRBJ2-7, reads EPEVTQTPSHQVTQMGQEVILRCVPISNHLYFYWYRQILGQKVEFLVSFYNNEISEKSEIFDDQFSVERPDGSNFTLKIRSTKLEDSAMYFCASSGGQGQAEQYFGPGTRLTVT.

The rearrangement links TRBV14 to TRBJ2-3; D remains unclear. The CDR3 extends over 12 amino acids. The V gene's germline CDR1 is SGHDN and CDR2 FVKESK. V lost 5 bases, J lost 8 bases, and 11 bases lay in between. The CDR3 DNA reads as TGTGCCAGCAGCTACTACCCGGGTACGCAGTATTTT. Residues: CASSYYPGTQYF.

This clone was recorded only once. The chain employs TRBV7-6 and TRBJ1-6; D unresolved. This CDR3 is 13 amino acids long. CDR1 is SGHVS and CDR2 is FNYEAQ in the germline V gene. Trimming left V 5 bases short and J 6 bases short, with 8 bases between. CDR3 region: CASSLLLNSPLHF. In nucleotides, the CDR3 is TGTGCCAGCAGCCTCCTTCTTAATTCACCCCTCCACTTT. The complete variable domain, with remaining parts taken from reference TRBV7-6 and TRBJ1-6, reads GAGVSQSPRYKVTKRGQDVALRCDPISGHVSLYWYRQALGQGPEFLTYFNYEAQQDKSGLPNDRFSAERPEGSISTLTIQRTEQRDSAMYRCASSLLLNSPLHFGNGTRLTVT.

This clone was counted a single time. This chain uses TRBV19 with TRBJ2-7; D ambiguous. The length of the CDR3 is 14 residues. Per germline, CDR1 LNHDA and CDR2 SQIVND (reference sequence). Trimming removed 3 bases at V and 0 bases at J, with 9 bases between. Here the CDR3 reads CASSIGQTSYEQYF. DNA for the CDR3: TGTGCCAGTAGTATCGGGCAGACCTCCTACGAGCAGTACTTC.

The CDR3 DNA sequence: TGTGCCAGCAGCTTAGACAGATCCCTGGGGCCCCAGCATTTT. It encodes CASSLDRSLGPQHF. This chain connects TRBV11-2 to TRBJ1-5; D unresolved. CDR3 length: 14 residues. The V end lost 0 bases, the J end lost 9 bases, and 12 bases lay between the germline ends. The germline gives CDR1 SGHAT, CDR2 FQNNGV.

This clone showed up just once. The chain is built from TRBV7-9 and TRBJ2-2, with D uncertain. CDR1 and CDR2 (germline): SEHNR, FQNEAQ (reference sequence). Trimming removed 8 bases at V and 6 bases at J, with 7 bases between. This CDR3 region has 11 residues. CDR3 in amino acids: CASALAGELFF. The CDR3 DNA is TGTGCCAGCGCGTTGGCCGGGGAGCTGTTTTTT.

The rearrangement joins TRBV4-2 to TRBJ1-3; perhaps TRBD1 as D (5 bases). The CDR3 contains 19 residues. V lost 0 bases, J lost 0 bases, and 18 bases lay in between. CDR1 and CDR2 (germline): LGHNA, YNFKEQ. The CDR3 protein is CASSQDAPSGAPSGNTIYF. The CDR3 nucleotides read TGTGCCAGCAGCCAAGATGCCCCTTCCGGGGCCCCCTCTGGAAACACCATATATTTT.

The genes are TRBV30 and TRBJ1-5, with 7 nucleotides matching TRBD1. Germline CDR1 is GTSNPN and CDR2 is SVGIG (reference sequence). Germline trimming cut 2 bases from V and 4 bases from J; bases unmatched to any gene: 5. The length of the CDR3 is 14 residues. CDR3 sequence: CAWSFDRVNQPQHF. As DNA, the CDR3 is TGTGCCTGGAGTTTTGACAGGGTAAATCAGCCCCAGCATTTT. The whole variable domain, filled in from reference TRBV30 and TRBJ1-5, reads SQTIHQWPATLVQPVGSPLSLECTVEGTSNPNLYWYRQAAGRGLQLLFYSVGIGQISSEVPQNLSASRPQDRQFILSSKKLLLSDSGFYLCAWSFDRVNQPQHFGDGTRLSIL.

This chain uses TRBV29-1 with TRBJ1-1; D perhaps matches TRBD1 (6 bases). CDR1 and CDR2 from the germline V gene are SQVTM and ANQGSEA. Trimming shortened V by 2 bases and J by 4 bases, and 14 bases separated the two germline ends. The CDR3 contains 14 residues. The CDR3 DNA sequence: TGCAGCGTTGAAATAGGGGGTCGGGGCACTGAAGCTTTCTTT. It encodes CSVEIGGRGTEAFF.